Listed below are T cell receptor beta chains from one sample, sequenced in a study of metastatic and nonmetastatic thyroid tumors. Using MiXCR, TCRdb re-called clones from the PCR reads. The repertoire has about 40,000 clones, more than 9.5% of them found once; the top ten carry under 30%. Sequences were obtained from blood. These receptors were taken from a female donor with papillary thyroid cancer or a benign thyroid nodule (not recorded which). Some clones in this sample may be carry-over from other donors' samples. Both conserved end residues are part of each CDR3. D genes are given only for firm matches. Clone size appears in some rows only: once, few, many, or a class for an expanded clone.

15	TRBV7-9	TRBJ1-4	.	.	CASSLQTGTNEKLFF	TGTGCCAGCAGCTTGCAAACAGGAACTAATGAAAAACTGTTTTTT
13	TRBV3-1	TRBJ2-3	many	.	CASSRISTDTQYF	TGTGCCAGCAGTAGGATTAGCACAGATACGCAGTATTTT
12	TRBV30	TRBJ1-2	many	TRBD1	CAWRQGAWGYTF	TGTGCCTGGAGACAGGGGGCGTGGGGCTACACCTTC
11	TRBV5-6	TRBJ2-7	once	.	CASSSDYEQYF	TGTGCCAGCAGCTCTGATTACGAGCAGTACTTC
16	TRBV24-1	TRBJ2-1	many	TRBD1	CATSAPGDRAFNEQFF	TGTGCCACCAGTGCGCCGGGGGACAGGGCTTTTAATGAGCAGTTCTTC
12	TRBV2	TRBJ2-7	.	.	CASRVRHRKQYF	TGTGCCAGCAGAGTCCGACACCGGAAGCAGTACTTC
16	TRBV11-1	TRBJ2-7	.	.	CASSPGSDSPTYEQYF	TGTGCCAGCAGCCCCGGCAGCGACAGCCCGACCTACGAGCAGTACTTC
16	TRBV11-2	TRBJ2-2	many	.	CASRLRQGGRTGELFF	TGTGCCAGCAGGCTTAGACAGGGAGGGCGCACCGGGGAGCTGTTTTTT
15	TRBV9	TRBJ1-6	.	.	CVSSVATEVGSPLHF	TGTGTCAGCAGCGTAGCTACGGAGGTGGGTTCACCCCTCCACTTT
16	TRBV5-1	TRBJ2-1	few	TRBD2	CASSLVGTSIMDEQFF	TGCGCCAGCAGCTTGGTTGGGACTAGCATCATGGATGAGCAGTTCTTC
15	TRBV19	TRBJ2-7	many	TRBD1	CASRTTGTAAYEQYF	TGTGCCAGTAGGACAACCGGGACAGCGGCCTACGAGCAGTACTTC
15	TRBV7-2	TRBJ2-5	.	.	CASSFTRGSLGTQYF	TGTGCCAGCAGCTTTACGAGGGGATCGTTGGGGACCCAGTACTTC
14	TRBV28	TRBJ1-2	many	TRBD1	CASTWTGSNYGYTF	TGTGCCAGCACCTGGACAGGCTCTAACTATGGCTACACCTTC
13	TRBV6-1	TRBJ1-3	many	.	CASTLGGGNTIYF	TGTGCCAGCACCCTAGGTGGGGGAAACACCATATATTTT
17	TRBV25-1	TRBJ1-4	many	TRBD1	CASSRIDGDRDNEKLLF	TGTGCCAGCAGTAGGATTGATGGGGACAGGGATAATGAAAAACTGCTTTTT
17	TRBV6-1	TRBJ1-1	.	.	CASSEAHPSHPNTEAFF	TGTGCCAGCAGTGAAGCTCACCCGTCCCACCCGAACACTGAAGCTTTCTTT
15	TRBV28	TRBJ2-2	many	TRBD2	CASSSGERETGELFF	TGTGCCAGCAGTTCGGGGGAGCGGGAGACCGGGGAGCTGTTTTTT
17	TRBV6-1	TRBJ1-5	few	.	CASSGAGTAAFNHSQHF	TGTGCCAGCAGTGGAGCTGGGACCGCCGCTTTTAATCATTCCCAGCATTTT
13	TRBV30	TRBJ1-1	many	.	CAWSVSSGLEAFF	TGTGCCTGGAGTGTCTCATCTGGGCTTGAAGCTTTCTTT
15	TRBV11-3	TRBJ2-2	.	.	CASSSRDKNTGELFF	TGTGCCAGCAGCTCACGGGACAAAAACACCGGGGAGCTGTTTTTT
15	TRBV4-2	TRBJ2-1	many	TRBD2	CASSGGTSGRVEQFF	TGTGCCAGCAGCGGAGGGACTAGCGGGAGGGTTGAGCAGTTCTTC
17	TRBV27	TRBJ1-2	many	TRBD1	CASSTLGWGQGRSGYTF	TGTGCCAGCAGTACCCTGGGTTGGGGACAGGGGAGATCTGGCTACACCTTC
14	TRBV7-6	TRBJ1-1	many	.	CASSLGGPGTEAFF	TGTGCCAGCAGCTTAGGGGGGCCAGGCACTGAAGCTTTCTTT
15	TRBV20-1	TRBJ2-1	many	.	CSARVPTGETDEQFF	TGCAGTGCTAGGGTACCTACGGGAGAGACCGATGAGCAGTTCTTC
15	TRBV15	TRBJ2-3	many	.	CATSREWGGTDTQYF	TGTGCCACCAGCAGAGAGTGGGGGGGCACAGATACGCAGTATTTT
15	TRBV4-1	TRBJ2-1	.	TRBD1	CASSQSTTGSNEQFF	TGCGCCAGCAGCCAAAGTACGACAGGGAGCAATGAGCAGTTCTTC
16	TRBV5-1	TRBJ2-2	many	TRBD2	CASSLRTSGDTGELFF	TGCGCCAGCAGCTTGAGGACTAGCGGGGACACCGGGGAGCTGTTTTTT
14	TRBV6-1	TRBJ1-2	many	TRBD1	CASGKGQGASGYTF	TGTGCCAGCGGTAAGGGACAGGGGGCGTCTGGCTACACCTTC